Presented here are 14 T cell receptor beta chains from one specimen sequenced in a study of cytomegalovirus exposure and HLA in healthy donors. In the PCR, 60 Vbeta and 13 Jbeta primers were used. This table comes from immunoSEQ multiplex PCR, and its TCRdb copy is limited to in-frame clones, with some not included. The table lists 55,000 or so clones, around 82% of them singletons. The sample taken for sequencing was PBMCs. The receptors here all came from a female donor in good health and CMV-seronegative.

The chain joins TRBV5-1 to TRBJ1-6; D not certain. Trimming removed 2 bases from V and 0 bases from J, with 6 bases in between. The CDR3 is 15 amino acids. The germline V gene encodes CDR1 SGHRS and CDR2 YFSETQ. CDR3 region: CASSLGSSYNSPLHF. The CDR3 nucleotides are TGCGCCAGCAGCTTAGGGAGCTCCTATAATTCACCCCTCCACTTT.

This clone occurred a few times. The gene calls are TRBV11-3 and TRBJ2-2; 9 nucleotides agree with TRBD1. Looked up from germline, CDR1 is SGHNT and CDR2 is YENEEA. V lost 5 bases, J lost 6 bases, and 7 bases stayed unmatched. The CDR3 loop spans 15 amino acids. The CDR3 DNA is TGTGCCAGCAGCGGGAACAGGGGGCCGGCCGGGGAGCTGTTTTTT. Translated: CASSGNRGPAGELFF.

This clone was detected only a few times. The chain is built from TRBV6-5 and TRBJ1-1; the D gene is possibly TRBD1 (5 bases). The CDR3 extends over 14 amino acids. Germline V lookup: CDR1 MNHEY, CDR2 SVGAGI. V gave up 6 bases and J gave up 0 bases, with 11 bases separating them. The CDR3 loop reads CASSPQGMNTEAFF. In DNA form, the CDR3 reads TGTGCCAGCAGCCCTCAGGGAATGAACACTGAAGCTTTCTTT.

The chain employs TRBV2 and TRBJ1-2; weak D call: TRBD1 (5 bases). This CDR3 has 12 residues. Looked up from germline, CDR1 is SNHLY and CDR2 is FYNNEI. Trimming cost V 6 bases and J 11 bases, with 16 bases left between them. The DNA of the CDR3 is TGTGCCAGCAGCTCTTACAGGCGCGGATACACCTTC. It is translated as CASSSYRRGYTF. Variable domain in full (rest from reference TRBV2 and TRBJ1-2): EPEVTQTPSHQVTQMGQEVILRCVPISNHLYFYWYRQILGQKVEFLVSFYNNEISEKSEIFDDQFSVERPDGSNFTLKIRSTKLEDSAMYFCASSSYRRGYTFGSGTRLTVV.

This chain links TRBV7-2 with TRBJ1-1; 7 nucleotides align to TRBD1. Trimming cost V 1 base and J 2 bases; bases outside gene matches: 4. CDR1 is SGHTA and CDR2 is FQGNSA in the germline V gene. The CDR3 runs 15 residues. The CDR3 DNA reads TGTGCCAGCAGCTTAGAGGGGGCGCATAACACTGAAGCTTTCTTT. Encoded protein: CASSLEGAHNTEAFF.

This clone occurred once. The chain has TRBV9 and TRBJ1-1; D is undetermined. V gave up 0 bases and J gave up 1 base, with 13 bases separating them. CDR3 length: 16 residues. Germline CDR1 SGDLS, CDR2 YYNGEE. Here the CDR3 reads CASSVGPLPGNTEAFF. DNA for the CDR3: TGTGCCAGCAGCGTAGGCCCGCTACCAGGGAACACTGAAGCTTTCTTT.

This clone was recorded only once. The gene calls are TRBV4-2 and TRBJ2-5; 7 bases map to TRBD1. The germline CDR1 and CDR2 sequences are LGHNA and YNFKEQ. Losses at the gene ends were 1 base for V and 3 bases for J; bases not matched to a gene: 2. CDR3 size: 14 residues. For the CDR3, the DNA is TGTGCCAGCAGCCAAGCGACAGGGAAAGAGACCCAGTACTTC. Protein: CASSQATGKETQYF.

The chain combines TRBV2 with TRBJ1-5; weak D call: TRBD1 (6 bases). The CDR3 loop spans 12 amino acids. Germline V lookup: CDR1 SNHLY, CDR2 FYNNEI. Trimming took off 5 bases at V and 9 bases at J, with 11 bases between the two ends. The CDR3: CASSTGSPPQHF. CDR3 nucleotides: TGTGCCAGCAGTACAGGGTCTCCGCCCCAGCATTTT.

This chain links TRBV15 with TRBJ1-1; TRBD1 matches at 8 bases. The V gene's germline CDR1 is LNHNV and CDR2 YYDKDF (reference sequence). Trimming at V came to 5 bases and at J to 1 base, leaving 6 bases not matched to a gene. This CDR3 contains 15 residues. CDR3 bases: TGTGCCACCAGCGGTTCAGGACAGGGGAACACTGAAGCTTTCTTT. Amino acid sequence: CATSGSGQGNTEAFF.

This clone was recorded a few times. The chain combines TRBV6-5 with TRBJ1-1; no firm D call. V was shortened by 8 bases and J by 0 bases, with 10 bases between the two germline ends. There are 13 residues in the CDR3. CDR1 is MNHEY, CDR2 SVGAGI, per germline. In DNA, the CDR3 is TGTGCCAGCGGCCAGACTGTGAACACTGAAGCTTTCTTT. It encodes CASGQTVNTEAFF.

The J gene is TRBJ2-2, the V gene TRBV29-1; 11 positions match TRBD1. V dropped 6 bases and J dropped 6; count of bases not matched to a gene: 6. CDR1 is SQVTM and CDR2 is ANQGSEA in the germline V gene. The CDR3 sequence is 14 residues long. The CDR3 loop reads CSVKPGQGAGELFF. CDR3 DNA: TGCAGCGTGAAACCGGGACAGGGGGCCGGGGAGCTGTTTTTT.

The chain couples TRBV27 to TRBJ2-6; D gene uncertain. V gave up 2 bases and J gave up 0 bases, with 11 bases separating them. The V gene's germline CDR1 is MNHEY and CDR2 SMNVEV (reference sequence). The CDR3 extends over 17 amino acids. CDR3 loop: CASSLAGPRSGANVLTF. CDR3 sequence (DNA): TGTGCCAGCAGTTTAGCTGGGCCTCGCTCTGGGGCCAACGTCCTGACTTTC. Supplemented by reference TRBV27 and TRBJ2-6, the full variable domain reads EAQVTQNPRYLITVTGKKLTVTCSQNMNHEYMSWYRQDPGLGLRQIYYSMNVEVTDKGDVPEGYKVSRKEKRNFPLILESPSPNQTSLYFCASSLAGPRSGANVLTFGAGSRLTVL.

The CDR3 DNA reads as TGTGCCAGTAGTATAGACAGGGTTGACATTCAGTACTTC. Translated: CASSIDRVDIQYF. This sequence joins TRBV19 and TRBJ2-4; TRBD1 might be the D (5 bases). The CDR3 contains 13 residues. V lost 0 bases and J 8 bases, leaving 8 bases between the germline ends. CDR1 and CDR2 from the germline V gene are LNHDA and SQIVND (reference sequence).

The chain employs TRBV14 and TRBJ1-2, with D perhaps matching TRBD1 (5 bases). V lost 4 bases, J lost 8 bases, and 14 bases lay in between. The CDR3 length is 13 residues. Germline values: CDR1 SGHDN, CDR2 FVKESK. CDR3 in DNA: TGTGCCAGCAGCCTGGTGGAGGGGTACGGCTACACCTTC. Protein product: CASSLVEGYGYTF.